This is a list of T cell receptor beta chains from one sample in a study of Ad26.COV2.S vaccination and SARS-CoV-2 variants. The data were produced by immunoSEQ multiplex PCR, yet TCRdb's version contains in-frame clones alone and is incomplete. Of 400,000 to 450,000 clones in the sample, 90% were seen once. Sequenced material: peripheral blood, taken in a trial of Ad26.COV2.S vaccine versus placebo. All receptors derive from a person aged 18-65 years who received the Ad26.COV2.S COVID-19 vaccine or a placebo. CDR3s include the opening cysteine and the closing phenylalanine or tryptophan. Fields, in order: J gene, D gene, clone size, V gene, CDR3 protein, CDR3 DNA. The D gene is left open where the match is weak. The size entry is marked missing in some rows and otherwise reads once, few, many or a size class.

TRBJ1-5 | TRBD1 | - | TRBV7-9 | CASSDGQGRYSNQPQHF | TGTGCCAGCAGCGATGGACAGGGGAGATATAGCAATCAGCCCCAGCATTTT
TRBJ2-3 | - | - | TRBV7-9 | CASSLGVTDTQYF | TGTGCCAGCTCACTGGGGGTCACAGATACGCAGTATTTT
TRBJ2-7 | - | once | TRBV19 | CASSIGGGTNEQYF | TGTGCCAGTAGTATAGGAGGAGGCACCAACGAGCAGTACTTC
TRBJ2-3 | TRBD2 | - | TRBV7-2 | CASSPRTSGNTDTQYF | TGTGCCAGCAGCCCCAGGACTAGCGGCAACACAGATACGCAGTATTTT
TRBJ2-3 | TRBD2 | - | TRBV9 | CASSDGTRGLGDTQYF | TGTGCCAGCAGCGACGGGACTAGGGGTTTGGGAGATACGCAGTATTTT
TRBJ1-6 | - | few | TRBV20-1 | CSASRPQGSPLHF | TGCAGTGCTAGTCGGCCACAGGGTTCACCCCTCCACTTT
TRBJ1-1 | - | few | TRBV7-9 | CASSPERAEAFF | TGTGCCAGCAGCCCAGAACGTGCTGAAGCTTTCTTT
TRBJ2-7 | - | - | TRBV7-2 | CASSSRLAYEQYF | TGTGCCAGCAGCTCTAGACTAGCCTACGAGCAGTACTTC
TRBJ2-2 | - | - | TRBV5-6 | CASSLDVWGARGELFF | TGTGCCAGCAGCTTGGACGTTTGGGGGGCGCGAGGGGAGCTGTTTTTT
TRBJ1-6 | TRBD1 | once | TRBV13 | CASSRRGLRDSPLHF | TGTGCCAGCAGCCGCAGGGGGCTGAGGGATTCACCCCTCCACTTT
TRBJ2-1 | TRBD2 | - | TRBV6-4 | CASSASGRNEQFF | TGTGCCAGCAGCGCTAGCGGGAGAAACGAGCAGTTCTTC
TRBJ2-1 | - | once | TRBV20-1 | CSVPQTYEQFF | TGCAGTGTTCCACAGACGTATGAGCAGTTCTTC
TRBJ2-7 | TRBD1 | - | TRBV5-1 | CASSIGTDSSYEQYF | TGCGCCAGCAGCATCGGGACAGACAGCTCCTACGAGCAGTACTTC
TRBJ2-4 | - | - | TRBV28 | CASTGIENIQYF | TGTGCCAGCACCGGGATAGAAAACATTCAGTACTTC
TRBJ1-6 | - | - | TRBV14 | CASSQVSRGGSPLHF | TGTGCCAGCAGCCAAGTTTCCAGGGGAGGGTCACCCCTCCACTTT
TRBJ1-2 | - | once | TRBV5-6 | CASSLPGNYGYTF | TGTGCCAGCAGCTTGCCTGGGAACTATGGCTACACCTTC
TRBJ2-3 | - | - | TRBV21-1 | CASSKVGQGLDTDTQYF | TGTGCCAGCAGCAAAGTCGGACAGGGCCTGGACACAGATACGCAGTATTTT
TRBJ2-2 | TRBD1 | few | TRBV6-4 | CASSDGDRDSGELFF | TGTGCCAGCAGTGACGGGGACAGGGATTCCGGGGAGCTGTTTTTT
TRBJ2-7 | - | - | TRBV7-2 | CASSALAAFTYEQYF | TGTGCCAGCAGCGCCCTGGCGGCTTTTACCTACGAGCAGTACTTC
TRBJ1-4 | - | - | TRBV20-1 | CSASRLAGLEKLFF | TGCAGTGCTAGTAGGTTGGCAGGGTTAGAAAAACTGTTTTTT
TRBJ1-6 | - | - | TRBV3-1/TRBV3-2 | CASSQVGQGYNSPLHF | TGTGCCAGCAGCCAAGTGGGTCAGGGCTATAATTCACCCCTCCACTTT
TRBJ2-6 | TRBD2 | - | TRBV18 | CASSGTSGLSGANVLTF | TGTGCCAGCTCCGGGACTAGCGGGCTCTCTGGGGCCAACGTCCTGACTTTC
TRBJ2-3 | TRBD1 | - | TRBV7-2 | CASSLGPRGSTDTQYF | TGTGCCAGCAGCTTAGGTCCCAGGGGGAGCACAGATACGCAGTATTTT
TRBJ2-3 | - | - | TRBV3-1/TRBV3-2 | CASGAEYSTDTQYF | TGTGCCAGCGGGGCTGAATACAGCACAGATACGCAGTATTTT
TRBJ2-6 | - | - | TRBV18 | CASSVRGPSGANVLTF | TGTGCCAGCTCAGTCCGTGGGCCATCTGGGGCCAACGTCCTGACTTTC
TRBJ2-5 | TRBD2 | - | TRBV7-9 | CASSLGGGQETQYF | TGTGCCAGCAGCTTAGGGGGGGGTCAAGAGACCCAGTACTTC
TRBJ1-2 | - | - | TRBV5-4 | CASSLEGNYGYTF | TGTGCCAGCAGCTTGGAGGGGAACTATGGCTACACCTTC
TRBJ2-3 | - | - | TRBV7-2 | CASSSSGGVTDTQYF | TGTGCCAGCAGCTCGTCCGGGGGCGTGACAGATACGCAGTATTTT
TRBJ2-1 | - | - | TRBV4-3 | CASSQDQARDSYNEQFF | TGCGCCAGCAGCCAAGATCAGGCGCGGGACTCTTACAATGAGCAGTTCTTC
TRBJ2-2 | - | - | TRBV20-1 | CSARAIGELFF | TGCAGTGCTAGAGCCATCGGGGAGCTGTTTTTT
TRBJ2-3 | TRBD1 | - | TRBV15 | CATSRDQGESDTQYF | TGTGCCACCAGCAGAGACCAGGGGGAGTCAGATACGCAGTATTTT
TRBJ1-3 | - | - | TRBV7-4 | CASSPRRTIYF | TGTGCCAGCAGCCCTCGTCGCACCATATATTTT
TRBJ2-7 | TRBD2 | - | TRBV5-4 | CASSRPGTSGLSYEQYF | TGTGCCAGCAGTCGGCCCGGGACTAGCGGGCTATCCTACGAGCAGTACTTC
TRBJ2-1 | TRBD2 | - | TRBV7-9 | CASSSRDSGSTEQFF | TGTGCCAGCAGCTCTCGGGATAGCGGGAGCACTGAGCAGTTCTTC
TRBJ1-6 | - | - | TRBV10-3 | CAISEAGESPLHF | TGTGCCATCAGTGAAGCAGGGGAATCACCCCTCCACTTT
TRBJ2-7 | - | - | TRBV7-9 | CASSLSGVAYEQYF | TGTGCCAGCAGCTTATCGGGAGTGGCCTACGAGCAGTACTTC
TRBJ2-7 | TRBD1 | - | TRBV29-1 | CSVHGTGGYEQYF | TGCAGCGTTCACGGGACAGGGGGCTACGAGCAGTACTTC
TRBJ2-2 | TRBD2 | - | TRBV7-8 | CASSLLSGGRDTGELFF | TGTGCCAGCAGCTTACTGAGCGGGGGGCGCGACACCGGGGAGCTGTTTTTT
TRBJ2-2 | TRBD1 | - | TRBV7-8 | CASSRRQGNTGELFF | TGTGCCAGCAGCCGACGACAGGGGAACACCGGGGAGCTGTTTTTT
TRBJ1-2 | - | few | TRBV29-1 | CSAGGGSYGYTF | TGCAGCGCCGGTGGGGGGAGTTATGGCTACACCTTC
TRBJ2-5 | - | - | TRBV28 | CASSRTGKTQYF | TGTGCCAGCAGTCGAACAGGAAAGACCCAGTACTTC
TRBJ1-2 | - | - | TRBV2 | CASPDGVSFEGYTF | TGTGCCAGCCCCGACGGGGTTTCCTTCGAGGGCTACACCTTC
TRBJ1-2 | - | - | TRBV9 | CASSGFNYGYTF | TGTGCCAGCAGCGGATTTAACTATGGCTACACCTTC
TRBJ1-5 | - | - | TRBV28 | CASSLLFRGGNQPQHF | TGTGCCAGCAGTTTGTTGTTCCGGGGGGGCAATCAGCCCCAGCATTTT
TRBJ2-7 | - | - | TRBV5-5 | CASSLTGYEQYF | TGTGCCAGCAGCTTGACAGGGTACGAGCAGTACTTC
TRBJ2-1 | - | - | TRBV10-3 | CAIRDGTGSGNEQFF | TGTGCCATCCGGGATGGAACAGGGTCAGGCAATGAGCAGTTCTTC
TRBJ2-7 | TRBD2 | - | TRBV7-2 | CASSLGASGAYEQYF | TGTGCCAGCAGCTTAGGGGCTAGCGGGGCCTACGAGCAGTACTTC
TRBJ2-1 | TRBD2 | - | TRBV7-2 | CASSLGGRALGEQFF | TGTGCCAGCAGCTTAGGCGGGAGGGCCCTTGGTGAGCAGTTCTTC
TRBJ2-5 | - | - | TRBV27 | CASSLYWQGAGGQETQYF | TGTGCCAGCAGTTTATATTGGCAGGGGGCGGGGGGACAAGAGACCCAGTACTTC
TRBJ2-6 | TRBD2 | - | TRBV19 | CASSLVERDTGANVLTF | TGTGCCAGTAGCCTCGTGGAGCGGGATACTGGGGCCAACGTCCTGACTTTC
TRBJ2-1 | - | - | TRBV14 | CASSLGNEQFF | TGTGCCAGCAGTCTAGGCAATGAGCAGTTCTTC
TRBJ2-1 | - | - | TRBV24-1 | CATSDGETYNEQFF | TGTGCCACCAGTGATGGCGAGACCTACAATGAGCAGTTCTTC
TRBJ2-7 | - | - | TRBV7-3 | CASSLRGGDYEQYF | TGTGCCAGCAGCTTACGTGGAGGGGACTACGAGCAGTACTTC